A single sample gave rise to the 15 T cell receptor beta chains below, sequenced in a study of blood T cell repertoires in COVID-19. Assay: immunoSEQ multiplex PCR; the TCRdb copy retains only in-frame clones and omits some. The sample lists about 400,000 clones, less than 90% occurring once. The sequencing sample was made of PBMCs or T cells enriched from blood (not recorded which). These receptors were obtained from a woman in her thirties who had recovered from COVID-19.

V is TRBV6-5 and J is TRBJ2-5; D not resolved. The CDR3 consists of 13 residues. Germline V gene data show CDR1 as MNHEY and CDR2 as SVGAGI. The V gene lost 6 bases and the J gene lost 5 bases, with 13 bases spanning the gap. In DNA, the CDR3 is TGTGCCAGCAGCCTCAGTGCCGGGGAGACCCAGTACTTC. Protein sequence: CASSLSAGETQYF.

The CDR3 nucleotides read TGTGCCAGCAGGGCCACGGGACTCCTGAACACTGAAGCTTTCTTT. This gives the protein CASRATGLLNTEAFF. The gene calls are TRBV27 and TRBJ1-1; perhaps TRBD1 as D (5 bases). The CDR3 runs to 15 residues. Between the trimmed V and J ends, which lost 6 bases and 0 bases, there was a span of 14 bases. Germline lookup yields CDR1 MNHEY and CDR2 SMNVEV (reference sequence).

The V call is TRBV2, the J call TRBJ2-5; 8 bases are a match to TRBD1. Trimming took 5 bases from V and 5 from J; bases not matched to a gene: 7. Per the germline V gene, CDR1 is SNHLY and CDR2 is FYNNEI. This CDR3 contains 14 residues. CDR3 sequence: CASSFRGRLETQYF. In DNA, the CDR3 is TGTGCCAGCAGTTTCAGGGGGCGCTTGGAGACCCAGTACTTC.

The J gene is TRBJ2-5, the V gene TRBV19; weak D call: TRBD1 (6 bases). Between the trimmed V and J ends, which lost 4 bases and 0 bases, there was a span of 15 bases. This CDR3 contains 16 residues. Per the germline V gene, CDR1 is LNHDA and CDR2 is SQIVND (reference sequence). The CDR3 coding sequence is TGTGCCAGTAGTAGGGGGCCGTCATACTACCAAGAGACCCAGTACTTC. Amino acid sequence: CASSRGPSYYQETQYF.

V and J are TRBV28 and TRBJ2-7; 8 bases fit TRBD1. Germline-derived CDR1 and CDR2 are MDHEN and SYDVKM. V shed 3 bases and J 3 bases; nucleotides not matched to a gene: 13. There are 17 residues in the CDR3. Here the CDR3 reads CASSLGQVQITFYEQYF. Written as DNA, the CDR3 is TGTGCCAGCAGTTTGGGACAGGTCCAAATTACTTTCTACGAGCAGTACTTC.

This chain uses TRBV5-8 with TRBJ1-2; a possible D gene is TRBD1 (5 bases). The CDR3 is made up of 14 amino acids. The V and J ends lost 0 bases and 5 bases respectively, with 11 bases between them. Germline V gene sequence: CDR1 SGHTS, CDR2 YDEGEE. This chain's CDR3 is CASSLAPGLYGYTF. Written as DNA, the CDR3 is TGTGCCAGCAGCTTGGCACCAGGGCTTTATGGCTACACCTTC.

This chain connects TRBV7-9 to TRBJ1-1; 8 nucleotides line up with TRBD1. This CDR3 comprises 14 residues. With 1 base clipped from V and 7 bases from J, the junction kept 5 bases outside the gene matches. Germline assignment: CDR1 SEHNR and CDR2 FQNEAQ (reference sequence). CDR3 in DNA: TGTGCCAGCAGCTTAGTACAGGGGGAGTTTGAAGCTTTCTTT. Its protein product is CASSLVQGEFEAFF.

The chain is built from TRBV7-3 and TRBJ2-7; 10 positions agree with TRBD2. Germline V gene data show CDR1 as SGHTA and CDR2 as FQGTGA. V dropped 5 bases and J dropped 4; count of bases not matched to a gene: 8. The CDR3 is 15 amino acids. The DNA for the CDR3 is TGTGCCAGCAGCCCGACTCCGGGACTAGCGTACGAGCAGTACTTC. Protein sequence: CASSPTPGLAYEQYF.

This chain links TRBV7-9 with TRBJ2-7; TRBD2 might be the D (5 bases). Looked up from germline, CDR1 is SEHNR and CDR2 is FQNEAQ (reference sequence). The CDR3 contains 15 residues. V lost 1 base, J lost 2 bases, and 12 bases lay in between. The CDR3 region is CASSLGVATAYEQYF. The CDR3 nucleotides read TGTGCCAGCAGCTTAGGGGTAGCGACGGCCTACGAGCAGTACTTC.

This clone turned up a few times. This chain joins TRBV2 and TRBJ1-2; maybe TRBD1 (6 bases). The CDR3 length is 15 residues. Between the trimmed V and J ends, which lost 7 bases and 5 bases, there was a span of 20 bases. Germline lookup yields CDR1 SNHLY and CDR2 FYNNEI. The CDR3 bases are TGTGCCAGCACCCGGGTTTGGGGGGGCGAATATGGCTACACCTTC. It encodes CASTRVWGGEYGYTF.

This chain links TRBV9 with TRBJ1-2, with D possibly matching TRBD1 (6 bases). Germline loops: CDR1 SGDLS, CDR2 YYNGEE. There are 12 residues in the CDR3. V lost 4 bases to trimming and J lost 6 bases, with 10 bases between them. CDR3 coding DNA: TGTGCCAGCAGCCTAACAGGGCATGGCTACACCTTC. Translated, it gives CASSLTGHGYTF.

The rearrangement uses TRBV19 and TRBJ2-7; 9 nucleotides agree with TRBD2. The junction had 8 bases not matched to a gene; V was cut back by 5 bases and J by 3 bases. This CDR3 comprises 15 residues. The germline CDR1 and CDR2 sequences are LNHDA and SQIVND (reference sequence). The CDR3 region is CASSPLAGSLYEQYF. As DNA, the CDR3 is TGTGCCAGTAGTCCCCTAGCGGGATCCCTCTACGAGCAGTACTTC.

The V and J genes are TRBV7-6 and TRBJ2-3; 7 bases align to TRBD1. Germline CDR1 is SGHVS and CDR2 is FNYEAQ. The CDR3 totals 15 residues. The V segment lost 1 base and the J segment 5 bases; nucleotides outside the gene matches: 6. CDR3 sequence: CASSLGRGGVDTQYF. The DNA for the CDR3 is TGTGCCAGCAGCTTAGGAAGAGGGGGCGTAGATACGCAGTATTTT.

The chain couples TRBV7-3 to TRBJ2-1, with 11 bases identical to TRBD2. J lost 9 bases, V lost 0 bases, and 4 bases had no gene match. The CDR3 extends over 15 amino acids. Germline V gives CDR1 SGHTA, CDR2 FQGTGA. CDR3 in amino acids: CASSLTSGGAAEQFF. The CDR3 nucleotides read TGTGCCAGCAGCTTAACTAGCGGGGGGGCCGCTGAGCAGTTCTTC.

V gene TRBV27 combines with J gene TRBJ1-1; D is undetermined. Germline V gives CDR1 MNHEY, CDR2 SMNVEV (reference sequence). The ends were cut back, 8 bases at V and 4 bases at J, with 14 bases in the middle. The CDR3 extends over 13 amino acids. CDR3 nucleotide sequence: TGTGCCAGCGCAGAGCTTCGAGGCACTGAAGCTTTCTTT. Protein: CASAELRGTEAFF.